This TCR beta chain was sequenced for a study of shared clonotypes between healthy human individuals. Study-wide points: What limited the represented genetic and exposure-history diversity was the small number of donors.

The sample holds a few counts of this clone. The antigen remains undetermined. Other DNA sequences in this specimen translate into the identical CDR3. Donors, without exception, were Caucasian adults residing in Nashville, Tennessee. It was approximately 100 million PBMCs that unsorted samples used for genomic DNA. Genomic DNA (from each subset) was split evenly across several immunoSEQ plates. The repertoire was sequenced with immunoSEQ multiplex PCR; TCRdb's copy has only in-frame clones and lacks some. The profile shows around 430,000 clones, around 75% of them singletons. Sequenced input: PBMCs. This TCR was sampled from a woman between 40 and 55 years old in good health. Some clones in this sample may be carry-over from other donors' samples.

This chain's CDR3 is CASSRQVSNQPQHF. CDR3 sequence (DNA): TGTGCCAGCAGTCGACAGGTTAGCAATCAGCCCCAGCATTTT. The genes are TRBV2 and TRBJ1-5; tentatively, D is TRBD1 (6 bases). Looked up from germline, CDR1 is SNHLY and CDR2 is FYNNEI. Between the trimmed V and J ends, which lost 5 bases and 0 bases, there was a span of 8 bases. There are 14 residues in the CDR3.